The T cell receptor (beta chain) under discussion was sequenced for a study of control samples from healthy donors and cancer patients. V was shortened by 3 bases and J by 9 bases, with 9 bases between the two germline ends. The V gene's germline CDR1 is SGHTA and CDR2 FQGNSA. The CDR3 runs to 13 residues. Clones were read by immunoSEQ multiplex PCR, and TCRdb kept only the in-frame ones, dropping some. The sample lists 400,000 to 500,000 clones; 80% to 95% were seen once. V usage is TRBV7-2 and J usage is TRBJ1-6; no clear D gene. What was sequenced was PBMCs. The receptor comes from a man in his forties with head and neck cancer. CDR3 protein: CASSLTMSSPLHF. The CDR3 DNA follows: TGTGCCAGCAGCTTGACCATGTCTTCACCCCTCCACTTT.